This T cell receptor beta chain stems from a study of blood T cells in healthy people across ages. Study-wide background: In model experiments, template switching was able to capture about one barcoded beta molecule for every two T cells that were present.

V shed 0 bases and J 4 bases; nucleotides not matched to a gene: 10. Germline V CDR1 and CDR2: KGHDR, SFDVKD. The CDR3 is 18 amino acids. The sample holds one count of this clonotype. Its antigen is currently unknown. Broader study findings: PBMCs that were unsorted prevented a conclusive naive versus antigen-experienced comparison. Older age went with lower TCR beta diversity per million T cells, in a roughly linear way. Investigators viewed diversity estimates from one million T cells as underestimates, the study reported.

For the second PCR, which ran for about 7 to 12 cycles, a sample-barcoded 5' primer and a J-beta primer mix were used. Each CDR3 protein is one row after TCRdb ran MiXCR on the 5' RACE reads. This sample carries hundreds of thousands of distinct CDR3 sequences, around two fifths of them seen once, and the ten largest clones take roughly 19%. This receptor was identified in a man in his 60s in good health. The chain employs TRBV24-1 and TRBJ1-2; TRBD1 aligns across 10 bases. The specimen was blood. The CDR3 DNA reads TGTGCCACCAGTGATTTGCATAGGGACAGGGGAAACCGCTATGGCTACACCTTC. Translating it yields CATSDLHRDRGNRYGYTF.